The sequence of this T cell receptor beta chain was determined in a study of T cell repertoires in cytomegalovirus infection. At the level of the study: The public TCR beta signatures pointed to both CMV infection and matching HLA type. The study's findings and limits: The cumulative frequency of public TCR beta families distinguished individuals who carried CMV together with the relevant HLA. HLA-C-restricted, CMV-specific TCR beta clonotypes were dominant ex vivo.

Germline values: CDR1 DFQATT, CDR2 SNEGSKA (reference sequence). This CDR3 has 13 residues. V lost 1 base and J 4 bases, leaving 8 bases between the germline ends. In the case of this clonotype: Antigen unknown.

TCRdb ran MiXCR on the reads and lists one entry per CDR3 protein. The table shows hundreds of thousands of distinct CDR3 sequences, with 20% to 25% occurring only once. What was sequenced was CD8+ T cells from PBMCs. The sequence was obtained from a human donor in good health (CMV status not recorded). Some clones in this sample may be carry-over from other donors' samples. The rearrangement links TRBV20-1 to TRBJ1-5, with D perhaps TRBD1 (6 bases). The CDR3 loop is CSARGDRNQPQHF. The CDR3 nucleotides read TGCAGTGCTAGAGGAGACAGGAATCAGCCCCAGCATTTT.